This note documents a single T cell receptor (beta chain) sequence. What it binds is unknown. This specimen comes from a study of Graves' ophthalmopathy and Graves' hyperthyroidism. Hyperthyroidism patients had new diagnoses, durations under 2 months, and ages of 18 to 65. Amplified material comprised TCR beta CDR3 regions derived from RNA transcripts. Scientists carried out first-round RT-PCR using HTBI primers and then a second-round multiplex PCR. TCRdb fed the multiplex PCR reads into MiXCR, producing one record per CDR3 protein. The sample includes over a million distinct CDR3 sequences, about two fifths of them seen just once. Study findings and constraints: The authors also found most expanded thyroid clonotypes above 0.001 frequency in blood. Between ophthalmopathy and stable hyperthyroidism, a 13-signature model drew a separation with around 86% sensitivity and roughly 80% specificity. At 70.59% sensitivity and about 72% specificity, the model predicted progression of the ophthalmopathy.

The source of this sequence is an adult man with Graves' hyperthyroidism. The specimen was peripheral blood or thyroid tissue (not recorded which).

The CDR3 here is CASRDPAATGPYEQYF. The CDR3 nucleotides read TGTGCCAGCAGGGACCCCGCGGCGACAGGCCCCTACGAGCAGTACTTC. This rearrangement joins TRBV28 to TRBJ2-7, with D tentatively TRBD1 (6 bases). Trimming pared 6 bases from V and 2 bases from J, leaving 20 bases between. The CDR3 loop spans 16 amino acids. The germline V gene has CDR1 MDHEN and CDR2 SYDVKM.